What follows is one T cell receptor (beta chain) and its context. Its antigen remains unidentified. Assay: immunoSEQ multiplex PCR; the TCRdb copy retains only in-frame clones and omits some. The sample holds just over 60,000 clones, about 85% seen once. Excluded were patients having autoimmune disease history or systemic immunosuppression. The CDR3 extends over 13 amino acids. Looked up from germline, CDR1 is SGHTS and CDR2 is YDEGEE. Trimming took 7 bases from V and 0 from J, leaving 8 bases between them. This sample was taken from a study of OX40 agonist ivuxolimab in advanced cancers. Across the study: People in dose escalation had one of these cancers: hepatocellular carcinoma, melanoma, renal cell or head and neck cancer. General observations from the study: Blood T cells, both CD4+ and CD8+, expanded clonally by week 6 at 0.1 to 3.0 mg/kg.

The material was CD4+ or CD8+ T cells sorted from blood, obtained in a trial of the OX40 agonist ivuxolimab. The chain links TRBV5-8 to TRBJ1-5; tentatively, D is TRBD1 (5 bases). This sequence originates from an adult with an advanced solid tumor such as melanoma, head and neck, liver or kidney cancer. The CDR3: CASRGFSNQPQHF. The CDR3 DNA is TGTGCCAGCCGGGGGTTTAGCAATCAGCCCCAGCATTTT.